Presented here are 19 T cell receptor beta chains from one specimen sequenced in a study of CD8+CD57+ T cells in acquired aplastic anemia. Profiles of TCR beta VDJ and CDR3 were generated from a genomic DNA template. TCRdb redid the calling of the reads with MiXCR, one entry per CDR3 protein. This table holds 200,000 to 250,000 distinct CDR3 sequences, about a third found once. What was sequenced was sorted CD4+, CD8+, or CD8+CD57+ T cells (not recorded which) from PBMCs. All receptors derive from a human donor in good health, serving as a control.

The chain uses TRBV20-1 and TRBJ2-3, with 9 bases aligning to TRBD2. V was pared by 3 bases and J by 4 bases, with 8 bases of the junction left unmatched. The CDR3 is 15 amino acids. The V gene's germline CDR1 is DFQATT and CDR2 SNEGSKA (reference sequence). CDR3: CSARPASGVADTQYF. In DNA, the CDR3 is TGCAGTGCTAGGCCGGCTAGCGGGGTGGCAGATACGCAGTATTTT.

This clonotype has just one count. V is TRBV11-2 and J is TRBJ1-5; tentatively, D is TRBD1 (6 bases). Looked up from germline, CDR1 is SGHAT and CDR2 is FQNNGV. This CDR3 has 14 residues. Trimming removed 5 bases from V and 2 bases from J, with 10 bases in between. CDR3: CASSVRGGNQPQHF. The CDR3 DNA follows: TGTGCCAGCAGCGTAAGGGGGGGCAATCAGCCCCAGCATTTT. Complete variable domain (other parts from reference TRBV11-2 and TRBJ1-5): EAGVAQSPRYKIIEKRQSVAFWCNPISGHATLYWYQQILGQGPKLLIQFQNNGVVDDSQLPKDRFSAERLKGVDSTLKIQPAKLEDSAVYLCASSVRGGNQPQHFGDGTRLSIL.

This clonotype showed up just a few times. The CDR3 spells CSARDVRLAETGELFF. CDR3 sequence (DNA): TGCAGTGCTAGAGATGTCCGACTAGCGGAGACCGGGGAGCTGTTTTTT. This chain uses TRBV20-1 with TRBJ2-2; 9 positions agree with TRBD2. Germline V gives CDR1 DFQATT, CDR2 SNEGSKA (reference sequence). Trimming cost V 0 bases and J 5 bases; bases outside gene matches: 7. This CDR3 comprises 16 residues.

This clonotype was counted once. V and J are TRBV7-3 and TRBJ2-1; the D is unclear. V shed 2 bases and J shed 5 bases, with 10 bases lying between them. Germline V gene lookup returns CDR1 SGHTA and CDR2 FQGTGA. This CDR3 has 14 residues. The CDR3 nucleotides are TGTGCCAGCAGCTTATCGCGAGACCACAATGAGCAGTTCTTC. This sequence encodes CASSLSRDHNEQFF.

The V and J genes are TRBV29-1 and TRBJ2-1; 10 nucleotides align to TRBD2. J was trimmed by 10 bases and V by 6 bases; bases with no gene match: 12. Germline CDR1 reads SQVTM; CDR2 reads ANQGSEA. This CDR3 is built from 14 residues. CDR3 bases: TGCAGCGTAGCTCGGGCTAGCGGGAGTAGCGAGCAGTTCTTC. Translating gives CSVARASGSSEQFF.

The V gene is TRBV25-1, the J gene TRBJ1-2, with TRBD1 identical over 11 bases. This CDR3 region has 14 residues. V trimming: 4 bases; J trimming: 7 bases; junction bases outside the gene matches: 5. Germline CDR1 MGHDK, CDR2 SYGVNS. CDR3 sequence reads: CASSVGQGASGYTF. CDR3 nucleotides: TGTGCCAGCAGTGTCGGACAGGGGGCATCTGGCTACACCTTC.

This clonotype was seen at least ten times. The V gene is TRBV6-4, the J gene TRBJ1-6, with D perhaps matching TRBD1 (5 bases). Germline assignment: CDR1 MRHNA and CDR2 SNTAGT. V dropped 4 bases and J dropped 8 bases, with 12 bases sitting between them. The CDR3 length is 14 residues. DNA for the CDR3: TGTGCCAGCAGTGTTGAATTACAGGATTCACCCCTCCACTTT. Translation gives CASSVELQDSPLHF.

This clonotype was seen ten or more times. This chain joins TRBV4-2 and TRBJ2-7, with 9 bases lining up with TRBD2. CDR3 length: 15 residues. Germline lookup yields CDR1 LGHNA and CDR2 YNFKEQ. J was trimmed by 4 bases and V by 1 base; bases with no gene match: 5. DNA for the CDR3: TGTGCCAGCAGCCAAGGCGGTACTAGCGGGTACGAGCAGTACTTC. Translating gives CASSQGGTSGYEQYF.

This clonotype was recorded at least ten times. This chain uses TRBV6-1 with TRBJ2-7, with D possibly matching TRBD2 (6 bases). CDR3 size: 14 residues. Trimming took off 5 bases at V and 0 bases at J, with 11 bases between the two ends. From germline, CDR1 is MNHNS and CDR2 SASEGT. CDR3 coding DNA: TGTGCCAGCAGTAGGGACGGGGGCTCCTACGAGCAGTACTTC. Protein sequence: CASSRDGGSYEQYF.

This clonotype turned up a few times. The rearrangement links TRBV20-1 to TRBJ2-2; TRBD1 aligns across 8 bases. The CDR3 is 16 residues long. V was clipped by 6 bases and J by 4 bases; unmatched bases: 13. The germline gives CDR1 DFQATT, CDR2 SNEGSKA (reference sequence). CDR3 in amino acids: CSAPGGPGGLTGELFF. CDR3 DNA sequence: TGCAGTGCCCCCGGAGGTCCAGGGGGCCTCACCGGGGAGCTGTTTTTT.

CDR3 sequence: CASSLGAETTKNIQYF. The CDR3 DNA is TGTGCCAGCAGCTTAGGGGCGGAGACGACCAAAAACATTCAGTACTTC. This chain uses TRBV5-4 with TRBJ2-4, with a possible D match to TRBD1 (5 bases). The CDR3 spans 16 residues. Trimming pared 2 bases from V and 2 bases from J, leaving 14 bases between. CDR1 SGHNT and CDR2 YYREEE come from the germline V gene (reference sequence).

Details on this clonotype: This clone may be a read error of a much larger clone one base away. This chain connects TRBV20-1 to TRBJ1-3, with D unclear. Germline V gives CDR1 DFQATT, CDR2 SNEGSKA (reference sequence). V lost 0 bases and J 6 bases, leaving 12 bases between the germline ends. CDR3 size: 14 residues. The CDR3 sequence is CSARDRRAENTIYF. CDR3 sequence (DNA): TGCAGTGCTAGAGATCGGAGGGCTGAAAACACCATATATTTT.

Regarding this clonotype: The junction departs from germline at one end; a sequencing error may be responsible. The rearrangement joins TRBV20-1 to TRBJ2-2; 10 nucleotides line up with TRBD1. The CDR3 has 15 amino acids. Germline V gives CDR1 DFQATT, CDR2 SNEGSKA (reference sequence). The CDR3 region is CSARDRDRGSGELLF. The CDR3 region has the DNA TGCAGTGCTAGAGATAGGGACAGGGGAAGCGGGGAGCTGCTTTTT.

The chain links TRBV15 to TRBJ2-5; D remains unclear. Germline loops: CDR1 LNHNV, CDR2 YYDKDF (reference sequence). The CDR3 contains 13 residues. V was cut by 3 bases and J by 0 bases, with 5 bases left in between. The CDR3 region is CATSSLYQETQYF. The CDR3 DNA sequence: TGTGCCACCAGCAGCCTGTACCAAGAGACCCAGTACTTC. The full variable domain, in which reference TRBV15 and TRBJ2-5 provide the parts outside the CDR3, is DAMVIQNPRYQVTQFGKPVTLSCSQTLNHNVMYWYQQKSSQAPKLLFHYYDKDFNNEADTPDNFQSRRPNTSFCFLDIRSPGLGDTAMYLCATSSLYQETQYFGPGTRLLVL.

This clonotype was seen at least ten times. The J gene is TRBJ1-2, the V gene TRBV7-8; a weak D match, TRBD1 (6 bases). This CDR3 has 16 residues. Germline V gene lookup returns CDR1 SGHVS and CDR2 FQNEAQ. Trimming left V 4 bases short and J 1 base short, with 16 bases between. The CDR3 DNA is TGTGCCAGCAGCTCCTACCGGGACACCGATAACTATGGCTACACCTTC. It yields the protein CASSSYRDTDNYGYTF.

This clonotype came up a few times. The V and J genes are TRBV11-1 and TRBJ2-6, with D possibly TRBD2 on 6 matching bases. V was pared by 5 bases and J by 4 bases, with 12 bases between. This CDR3 has 15 amino acids. Per the germline V gene, CDR1 is SGHAT and CDR2 is FQDESV (reference sequence). The CDR3: CASSRAGPGANVLTF. DNA of the CDR3: TGTGCCAGCAGCCGGGCGGGGCCCGGGGCCAACGTCCTGACTTTC.

This clonotype has a count of ten or more. The V call is TRBV7-9, the J call TRBJ1-1; D gene ambiguous. The length of the CDR3 is 13 residues. V lost 6 bases to trimming and J lost 5 bases, with 13 bases between them. Germline V gene data show CDR1 as SEHNR and CDR2 as FQNEAQ (reference sequence). The CDR3 protein is CASSSNLGTEAFF. DNA for the CDR3: TGTGCCAGCAGTTCTAATTTGGGAACTGAAGCTTTCTTT.

This clonotype was recorded only once. The V gene is TRBV7-8, the J gene TRBJ1-5; D unresolved. Trimming removed 2 bases at V and 5 bases at J, with 7 bases between. CDR1 SGHVS and CDR2 FQNEAQ come from the germline V gene. This CDR3 has 13 amino acids. Here the CDR3 reads CASSLYRDQPQHF. The DNA of the CDR3 is TGTGCCAGCAGCTTATATCGCGATCAGCCCCAGCATTTT.

This clonotype was found many times. The J gene is TRBJ2-1, the V gene TRBV27; D perhaps matches TRBD1 (6 bases). V shed 5 bases and J shed 3 bases, with 23 bases lying between them. Looked up from germline, CDR1 is MNHEY and CDR2 is SMNVEV (reference sequence). The CDR3 loop spans 18 amino acids. The CDR3 DNA reads as TGTGCCAGCAGTACATCGCAACTAACAGGGAAAAGCTACAATGAGCAGTTCTTC. This sequence encodes CASSTSQLTGKSYNEQFF.